These T cell receptor beta chains were read from a single sample in a study of T cell responses to AZD1222 COVID-19 vaccine. Profiled with immunoSEQ multiplex PCR; TCRdb holds only in-frame clones, not every one. The repertoire consists of some 120,000 clones, with about 90% occurring once and the leading ten covering more than 4.5%. This specimen consisted of peripheral blood, obtained on day 0 of AZD1222 vaccination. These receptors came from an adult in good health. The CDR3 runs from the conserved cysteine through the conserved F or W. A D gene is named only where the DNA matches it firmly. Some rows have no size entry. The others give once, few or many, or a class for an expanded clone.

len: 14; j_gene: TRBJ1-2; v_gene: TRBV6-5; abundance: once; d_gene: .; CDR3nt: TGTGCCAGCACTTCGAGGGACGGAGTTTATGGCTACACCTTC; CDR3aa: CASTSRDGVYGYTF
len: 13; j_gene: TRBJ2-5; v_gene: TRBV30; abundance: .; d_gene: .; CDR3nt: TGTGCCTGGAGTCCTCAGATCCAAGAGACCCAGTACTTC; CDR3aa: CAWSPQIQETQYF
len: 12; j_gene: TRBJ1-2; v_gene: TRBV5-6; abundance: once; d_gene: .; CDR3nt: TGTGCCAGCAGCTTTCCAGACTATGGCTACACCTTC; CDR3aa: CASSFPDYGYTF
len: 11; j_gene: TRBJ2-7; v_gene: TRBV29-1; abundance: .; d_gene: .; CDR3nt: TGCAGCGTTGAAGTGTCGGTCGAGCAGTACTTC; CDR3aa: CSVEVSVEQYF
len: 16; j_gene: TRBJ1-1; v_gene: TRBV7-9; abundance: .; d_gene: TRBD1; CDR3nt: TGTGCCAGCAGCCAAGGACAGGGTAGGATGAACACTGAAGCTTTCTTT; CDR3aa: CASSQGQGRMNTEAFF
len: 14; j_gene: TRBJ1-6; v_gene: TRBV28; abundance: .; d_gene: .; CDR3nt: TGTGCCAGCAGTCCGCCGGCTAGAGGTTCACCCCTCCACTTT; CDR3aa: CASSPPARGSPLHF
len: 16; j_gene: TRBJ2-3; v_gene: TRBV5-1; abundance: .; d_gene: TRBD1; CDR3nt: TGCGCCAGCAGCTCCAGGGGGTCCGAAGCGGCAGATACGCAGTATTTT; CDR3aa: CASSSRGSEAADTQYF
len: 12; j_gene: TRBJ1-1; v_gene: TRBV12-3/TRBV12-4; abundance: once; d_gene: .; CDR3nt: TGTGCCAGTGGACAGACTTTCACTGAAGCTTTCTTT; CDR3aa: CASGQTFTEAFF
len: 16; j_gene: TRBJ2-5; v_gene: TRBV27; abundance: .; d_gene: TRBD1; CDR3nt: TGTGCCAGCAGCCAAAAATACAGGGGGATTCGGGAGACCCAGTACTTC; CDR3aa: CASSQKYRGIRETQYF
len: 15; j_gene: TRBJ1-6; v_gene: TRBV7-2; abundance: few; d_gene: .; CDR3nt: TGTGCCAGCACCGCCCAGGGCTCCTATAATTCACCCCTCCACTTT; CDR3aa: CASTAQGSYNSPLHF
len: 15; j_gene: TRBJ1-2; v_gene: TRBV18; abundance: .; d_gene: .; CDR3nt: TGTGCCAGCTCACCGGTATCAGGGGCCAACTATGGCTACACCTTC; CDR3aa: CASSPVSGANYGYTF
len: 16; j_gene: TRBJ2-7; v_gene: TRBV27; abundance: .; d_gene: TRBD2; CDR3nt: TGTGCCAGCAGTTCCCCCACTAGCGGGAGCCCCTACGAGCAGTACTTC; CDR3aa: CASSSPTSGSPYEQYF
len: 15; j_gene: TRBJ1-3; v_gene: TRBV28; abundance: .; d_gene: .; CDR3nt: TGTGCCAGCACCCTCGGGGCAAGCTCTGGAAACACCATATATTTT; CDR3aa: CASTLGASSGNTIYF
len: 14; j_gene: TRBJ1-1; v_gene: TRBV4-1; abundance: once; d_gene: .; CDR3nt: TGCGCCAGCAGCCCCGCTTTGGATAGGACTGAAGCTTTCTTT; CDR3aa: CASSPALDRTEAFF
len: 13; j_gene: TRBJ1-2; v_gene: TRBV7-3; abundance: .; d_gene: .; CDR3nt: TGTGCCAGCAGTCCTCAGGGAGGCAATGGCTACACCTTC; CDR3aa: CASSPQGGNGYTF
len: 14; j_gene: TRBJ1-5; v_gene: TRBV19; abundance: .; d_gene: .; CDR3nt: TGTGCCAGTAGTATGCAAGGGCCCCATCAGCCCCAGCATTTT; CDR3aa: CASSMQGPHQPQHF
len: 13; j_gene: TRBJ2-7; v_gene: TRBV30; abundance: .; d_gene: .; CDR3nt: TGTGCCTGGAGTGTACCAGGGCCCTACGAGCAGTACTTC; CDR3aa: CAWSVPGPYEQYF
len: 14; j_gene: TRBJ2-3; v_gene: TRBV29-1; abundance: .; d_gene: TRBD2; CDR3nt: TGCAGCTTTTGGGCTAGCGGGAACACAGATACGCAGTATTTT; CDR3aa: CSFWASGNTDTQYF
len: 14; j_gene: TRBJ1-2; v_gene: TRBV6-5; abundance: .; d_gene: .; CDR3nt: TGTGCCAGCAGTTACTCGAGGATGGGGTATGGCTACACCTTC; CDR3aa: CASSYSRMGYGYTF
len: 17; j_gene: TRBJ1-3; v_gene: TRBV4-2; abundance: .; d_gene: .; CDR3nt: TGTGCCAGCAGCCCCCGGGACGGATCCCCCTCTGGAAACACCATATATTTT; CDR3aa: CASSPRDGSPSGNTIYF
len: 13; j_gene: TRBJ2-2; v_gene: TRBV19; abundance: .; d_gene: TRBD1; CDR3nt: TGTGCCAGTCCACGACAGGGCGACGGGGAGCTGTTTTTT; CDR3aa: CASPRQGDGELFF
len: 15; j_gene: TRBJ1-5; v_gene: TRBV9; abundance: .; d_gene: TRBD1; CDR3nt: TGTGCCAGCAGCGTTTCAGGGGGCCTGTTGGAGCCCCAGCATTTT; CDR3aa: CASSVSGGLLEPQHF
len: 12; j_gene: TRBJ2-1; v_gene: TRBV27; abundance: .; d_gene: .; CDR3nt: TGTGCCAGCAGTTACGGGGGCAGGGAGCAGTTCTTC; CDR3aa: CASSYGGREQFF
len: 14; j_gene: TRBJ2-1; v_gene: TRBV27; abundance: .; d_gene: .; CDR3nt: TGTGCCAGCAGCCTAGAAACAGCCTACAATGAGCAGTTCTTC; CDR3aa: CASSLETAYNEQFF
len: 13; j_gene: TRBJ1-2; v_gene: TRBV15; abundance: .; d_gene: .; CDR3nt: TGTGCCACCAGCGTCAGGTTGGCCTATGGCTACACCTTC; CDR3aa: CATSVRLAYGYTF
len: 16; j_gene: TRBJ2-5; v_gene: TRBV2; abundance: few; d_gene: TRBD1; CDR3nt: TGTGCCAGCAGGGACAGGGACGGGAAGACCCAAGAGACCCAGTACTTC; CDR3aa: CASRDRDGKTQETQYF
len: 16; j_gene: TRBJ2-3; v_gene: TRBV7-8; abundance: .; d_gene: TRBD2; CDR3nt: TGTGCCAGCAGCTTAATTCTGGCTAGCGGGAAAGATACGCAGTATTTT; CDR3aa: CASSLILASGKDTQYF
len: 13; j_gene: TRBJ1-1; v_gene: TRBV6-2/TRBV6-3; abundance: .; d_gene: .; CDR3nt: TGTGCCAGCAGTCTCGAGGGGTTAACTGAAGCTTTCTTT; CDR3aa: CASSLEGLTEAFF
len: 15; j_gene: TRBJ2-1; v_gene: TRBV2; abundance: .; d_gene: .; CDR3nt: TGTGCCAGCAGGGGCGGGTATGGCTCCTACAATGAGCAGTTCTTC; CDR3aa: CASRGGYGSYNEQFF
len: 14; j_gene: TRBJ1-5; v_gene: TRBV5-3; abundance: .; d_gene: .; CDR3nt: TGTGCCAGAAGCTTGGGATGGGGGATTGCGCCCCAGCATTTT; CDR3aa: CARSLGWGIAPQHF
len: 15; j_gene: TRBJ1-4; v_gene: TRBV6-1; abundance: .; d_gene: .; CDR3nt: TGTGCCAGCAGTGAATTGAGGGGGGCGGGAGAAAAACTGTTTTTT; CDR3aa: CASSELRGAGEKLFF
len: 15; j_gene: TRBJ2-7; v_gene: TRBV5-1; abundance: .; d_gene: TRBD2; CDR3nt: TGCGCCAGCAGCTCAGGACTAGCGGGAGTCTACGAGCAGTACTTC; CDR3aa: CASSSGLAGVYEQYF
len: 14; j_gene: TRBJ1-4; v_gene: TRBV6-5; abundance: .; d_gene: .; CDR3nt: TGTGCCAGCAGTTATAAGACTCTTAATGAAAAACTGTTTTTT; CDR3aa: CASSYKTLNEKLFF
len: 12; j_gene: TRBJ2-1; v_gene: TRBV7-9; abundance: .; d_gene: .; CDR3nt: TGTGCCAGCAGCGCCCTTAACAATGAGCAGTTCTTC; CDR3aa: CASSALNNEQFF
len: 14; j_gene: TRBJ1-1; v_gene: TRBV7-3; abundance: .; d_gene: .; CDR3nt: TGTGCCAGCAGCCCCGGGGGGGTGAACACTGAAGCTTTCTTT; CDR3aa: CASSPGGVNTEAFF
len: 15; j_gene: TRBJ1-1; v_gene: TRBV6-5; abundance: .; d_gene: .; CDR3nt: TGTGCCAGCAGTCCGGGGACTCCCTACGGGACTGAAGCTTTCTTT; CDR3aa: CASSPGTPYGTEAFF
len: 12; j_gene: TRBJ1-6; v_gene: TRBV18; abundance: .; d_gene: .; CDR3nt: TGTGCCAGCTCACCAGGGGCCTTCCACCTCCACTTT; CDR3aa: CASSPGAFHLHF
len: 13; j_gene: TRBJ1-2; v_gene: TRBV30; abundance: .; d_gene: TRBD1; CDR3nt: TGTGCCTGGAGGGCGGACAGGGAGTATGGCTACACCTTC; CDR3aa: CAWRADREYGYTF